These 30 T cell receptor beta chains share one sample of origin, sequenced in a study of T cell repertoires in cytomegalovirus infection. Their antigens are not known. Each CDR3 protein gets one entry after TCRdb re-called the reads with MiXCR. The sample lists approximately 990,000 distinct CDR3 sequences; approximately 31% were seen once. Material: cultured CD8+ T cells from PBMCs, obtained from culture after CMV antigen stimulation. These receptors all stem from a human donor in good health (CMV status not recorded). Some clones in this sample may be carry-over from other donors' samples.

This rearrangement joins TRBV10-2 to TRBJ1-2, with D possibly matching TRBD1 (5 bases). Trimming pared 6 bases from V and 5 bases from J, leaving 19 bases between. Germline CDR1 reads WSHSY; CDR2 reads SAAADI. The CDR3 totals 15 residues. CDR3 bases: TGCGCCAGCAGAAAAGGGCAGCCGCCAGGGTATGGCTACACCTTC. This sequence encodes CASRKGQPPGYGYTF.

This clonotype was seen only a few times. This chain connects TRBV7-6 to TRBJ2-6, with TRBD2 matching 14 bases. This CDR3 is 19 amino acids long. Germline-derived CDR1 and CDR2 are SGHVS and FNYEAQ. Losses at the gene ends were 6 bases for V and 3 bases for J; bases not matched to a gene: 10. CDR3 in amino acids: CASSPRTSGGSDGANVLTF. The CDR3 region has the DNA TGTGCCAGCAGTCCAAGGACTAGCGGGGGGTCGGATGGGGCCAACGTCCTGACTTTC.

There are a few counts of this clonotype. This sequence joins TRBV7-3 and TRBJ2-5, with 8 bases fitting TRBD1. The CDR3 is 15 amino acids. Unmatched junction bases numbered 9, after V lost 5 bases and J lost 4 bases. CDR1 is SGHTA and CDR2 is FQGTGA in the germline V gene. The CDR3 region is CASSPWAGGIETQYF. CDR3 nucleotide sequence: TGTGCCAGCAGCCCCTGGGCAGGGGGCATAGAGACCCAGTACTTC.

This clonotype was found a few times. This sequence joins TRBV5-1 and TRBJ2-6; TRBD1 aligns across 8 bases. J lost 0 bases, V lost 4 bases, and 9 bases had no gene match. This CDR3 contains 18 residues. Germline values: CDR1 SGHRS, CDR2 YFSETQ. In DNA form, the CDR3 reads TGCGCCAGCAGCAAACAGGGGACAGGAGTCTCTGGGGCCAACGTCCTGACTTTC. Protein: CASSKQGTGVSGANVLTF.

This sequence joins TRBV6-1 and TRBJ2-7; D remains ambiguous. Germline V lookup: CDR1 MNHNS, CDR2 SASEGT. Trimming stripped 6 bases from V and 7 bases from J, with 10 bases between. The CDR3 has 11 amino acids. The CDR3 DNA sequence: TGTGCCAGCAGAGCTGGACGGGAGCAGTACTTC. It yields the protein CASRAGREQYF.

This clonotype was observed once. The V call is TRBV19, the J call TRBJ2-5; D is ambiguous. V was pared by 1 base and J by 5 bases, with 8 bases between. Germline CDR1 and CDR2: LNHDA and SQIVND (reference sequence). The CDR3 loop spans 13 amino acids. The CDR3 sequence is CASSIVAGETQYF. The CDR3 nucleotides read TGTGCCAGTAGTATAGTGGCCGGCGAGACCCAGTACTTC.

Many counts were recorded for this clonotype. The chain is built from TRBV7-9 and TRBJ2-1; no firm D call. This CDR3 contains 12 residues. Germline V CDR1 and CDR2: SEHNR, FQNEAQ (reference sequence). V was trimmed by 5 bases and J by 8 bases, leaving 10 bases between them. The CDR3 DNA follows: TGTGCCAGCAGCCTACCAGTCGATGAGCAGTTCTTC. Its protein is CASSLPVDEQFF.

This clonotype occurred a few times. The J gene is TRBJ1-5, the V gene TRBV20-1, with D possibly being TRBD1 (5 bases). The CDR3 spans 16 residues. V dropped 6 bases and J dropped 9 bases, with 27 bases sitting between them. Germline V gene lookup returns CDR1 DFQATT and CDR2 SNEGSKA (reference sequence). The CDR3 region is CSAFRRQGDRRWPQHF. In nucleotides, the CDR3 is TGCAGTGCCTTCAGGCGGCAGGGTGATCGTCGGTGGCCCCAGCATTTT.

The chain combines TRBV5-1 with TRBJ2-1, with a tentative D call TRBD1 (6 bases). V lost 5 bases, J lost 4 bases, and 22 bases lay in between. CDR1 SGHRS and CDR2 YFSETQ come from the germline V gene. The length of the CDR3 is 17 residues. CDR3 loop: CASRSEPGQVFYNEQFF. The DNA of the CDR3 is TGCGCCAGCAGATCCGAACCGGGACAAGTATTTTACAATGAGCAGTTCTTC. Using reference TRBV5-1 and TRBJ2-1 for the parts outside the CDR3, the full variable domain is KAGVTQTPRYLIKTRGQQVTLSCSPISGHRSVSWYQQTPGQGLQFLFEYFSETQRNKGNFPGRFSGRQFSNSRSEMNVSTLELGDSALYLCASRSEPGQVFYNEQFFGPGTRLTVL.

The genes are TRBV15 and TRBJ1-5; D is unclear. The CDR3 length is 13 residues. Deletions cut 4 bases from V and 8 bases from J, with 12 bases between. The germline gives CDR1 LNHNV, CDR2 YYDKDF (reference sequence). The CDR3 reads CATSTARGKPQHF. The CDR3, as DNA: TGTGCCACCAGCACCGCACGGGGTAAGCCCCAGCATTTT.

The V call is TRBV20-1, the J call TRBJ1-1; unclear D gene. This CDR3 is built from 17 residues. The germline V gene encodes CDR1 DFQATT and CDR2 SNEGSKA (reference sequence). V was clipped by 0 bases and J by 0 bases, with 17 bases between them. CDR3 nucleotides: TGCAGTGCTAGAGATCGAACAGAACGGAGGGTGAACACTGAAGCTTTCTTT. Amino acids: CSARDRTERRVNTEAFF.

The chain is built from TRBV6-2 or TRBV6-3 and TRBJ2-2, with D unresolved. Trimming removed 2 bases at V and 4 bases at J, with 17 bases between. The germline CDR1 and CDR2 sequences are MNHEY and SVGEGT. The CDR3 has 17 amino acids. DNA of the CDR3: TGTGCCAGCAGTTACGTGGCGTCCGGATTTCGCACCGGGGAGCTGTTTTTT. Protein sequence: CASSYVASGFRTGELFF.

This clonotype was detected only a few times. V and J are TRBV12-3 or TRBV12-4 and TRBJ2-5, with 15 positions matching TRBD2. This CDR3 is built from 19 residues. The trim removed 6 bases at V and 2 bases at J, leaving 13 bases unmatched. The CDR3 bases are TGTGCCAGCAGCCATTTTGGACTAGCGGGGGGGCCGGGGCAAGAGACCCAGTACTTC. It is translated as CASSHFGLAGGPGQETQYF.

The chain joins TRBV4-1 to TRBJ2-3; D gene uncertain. V lost 0 bases, J lost 8 bases, and 9 bases lay in between. This CDR3 contains 13 residues. Per the germline V gene, CDR1 is MGHRA and CDR2 is YSYEKL. CDR3 sequence: CASSQDGVITQYF. The CDR3 DNA follows: TGCGCCAGCAGCCAAGATGGGGTTATTACGCAGTATTTT.

This clonotype was observed a handful of times. The chain is built from TRBV20-1 and TRBJ2-4; D ambiguous. This CDR3 is 14 amino acids long. The V and J ends lost 0 bases and 4 bases respectively, with 10 bases between them. Germline CDR1 DFQATT, CDR2 SNEGSKA (reference sequence). CDR3 residues: CSARDRASKNIQYF. The CDR3 bases are TGCAGTGCTAGAGATCGGGCGTCAAAAAACATTCAGTACTTC.

V is TRBV28 and J is TRBJ2-7, with D tentatively TRBD1 (5 bases). CDR1 MDHEN and CDR2 SYDVKM come from the germline V gene. CDR3 length equals 13 residues. V was trimmed by 2 bases and J by 5 bases, leaving 10 bases between them. The CDR3 DNA reads TGTGCCAGCAGTTTAAGGCCCAGGGACGAGCAGTACGTC. Translating gives CASSLRPRDEQYV.

This clonotype was seen only once. The chain carries TRBV12-3 or TRBV12-4 and TRBJ1-5, with 7 bases lining up with TRBD1. Trimming took 4 bases from V and 2 from J; bases not matched to a gene: 5. This CDR3 contains 15 residues. The CDR3 reads CASSSGTAGNQPQHF. CDR3 bases: TGTGCCAGCAGTTCCGGGACAGCCGGCAATCAGCCCCAGCATTTT.

This chain links TRBV18 with TRBJ2-4, with a tentative D call TRBD1 (5 bases). The CDR3 sequence is 16 residues long. V lost 2 bases and J 1 base, leaving 12 bases between the germline ends. The germline CDR1 and CDR2 sequences are KGHSH and LQKENI. This CDR3 reads CASSPGRVGAKNIQYF. CDR3 bases: TGTGCCAGCTCACCAGGCAGGGTCGGGGCCAAAAACATTCAGTACTTC. Variable domain in full (rest from reference TRBV18 and TRBJ2-4): NAGVMQNPRHLVRRRGQEARLRCSPMKGHSHVYWYRQLPEEGLKFMVYLQKENIIDESGMPKERFSAEFPKEGPSILRIQQVVRGDSAAYFCASSPGRVGAKNIQYFGAGTRLSVL.

This clonotype was counted a few times. Written as DNA, the CDR3 is TGTGCCAGCAGCCAGACAGAGGGGGCGCATTATGGCTACACCTTC. It is translated as CASSQTEGAHYGYTF. The chain is built from TRBV3-1 and TRBJ1-2; 7 nucleotides line up with TRBD1. This CDR3 contains 15 residues. J was trimmed by 5 bases and V by 3 bases; bases with no gene match: 9. CDR1 and CDR2 (germline): LGHDT, YNNKEL (reference sequence).

Points on this clonotype: At one boundary the junction diverges from the germline segment, which might be a read error. The J gene is TRBJ1-1, the V gene TRBV12-5; no clear D. This CDR3 spans 11 amino acids. In germline, CDR1 is LGHNT, CDR2 FRNRAP. CDR3 nucleotide sequence: TGTGCTAGTGTTTTGGACACTGAAGCTTTCTTT. The encoded protein is CASVLDTEAFF.

The chain couples TRBV7-2 to TRBJ2-2; D gene unclear. Between the trimmed V and J ends, which lost 4 bases and 4 bases, there was a span of 16 bases. In germline, CDR1 is SGHTA, CDR2 FQGNSA. The CDR3 is 16 amino acids. CDR3 amino acids: CASSSNMFHFTGELFF. In nucleotides, the CDR3 is TGTGCCAGCAGCTCGAACATGTTCCACTTCACCGGGGAGCTGTTTTTT. Together with reference TRBV7-2 and TRBJ2-2, the CDR3 gives the full variable domain: GAGVSQSPSNKVTEKGKDVELRCDPISGHTALYWYRQSLGQGLEFLIYFQGNSAPDKSGLPSDRFSAERTGGSVSTLTIQRTQQEDSAVYLCASSSNMFHFTGELFFGEGSRLTVL.

The sample holds a few counts of this clonotype. The V call is TRBV4-3, the J call TRBJ1-1; D remains unclear. This CDR3 comprises 16 residues. Trimming took 0 bases from V and 0 from J, leaving 11 bases between them. Germline V gives CDR1 LGHNA, CDR2 YSLEER. The CDR3 loop reads CASSQDLGLMNTEAFF. The CDR3 DNA reads TGCGCCAGCAGCCAAGATCTGGGCCTGATGAACACTGAAGCTTTCTTT.

V gene TRBV2 combines with J gene TRBJ2-1, with D possibly matching TRBD2 (7 bases). Trimming left V 4 bases short and J 1 base short, with 17 bases between. Per germline, CDR1 SNHLY and CDR2 FYNNEI. The CDR3 has 17 residues. CDR3 residues: CASSVRGGQNSYNEQFF. For the CDR3, the DNA is TGTGCCAGCAGTGTAAGGGGGGGCCAAAATTCCTACAATGAGCAGTTCTTC.

The CDR3 loop is CASRGSTYEQYF. The CDR3 DNA reads as TGTGCCAGCAGAGGAAGTACCTACGAGCAGTACTTC. The chain recombines TRBV12-3 or TRBV12-4 with TRBJ2-7; D unresolved. The V and J ends lost 6 bases and 2 bases respectively, with 8 bases between them. The CDR3 runs to 12 residues.

The chain recombines TRBV2 with TRBJ1-5; D is possibly TRBD1 (5 bases). Germline CDR1 SNHLY, CDR2 FYNNEI. The CDR3 loop spans 17 amino acids. V was clipped by 1 base and J by 0 bases, with 13 bases between them. CDR3 residues: CASSEEPGRYSNQPQHF. CDR3 nucleotide sequence: TGTGCCAGCAGTGAAGAACCGGGACGGTATAGCAATCAGCCCCAGCATTTT.

This clonotype has a single count. The genes are TRBV9 and TRBJ1-2, with 7 bases identical to TRBD1. The CDR3 is made up of 12 amino acids. Per the germline V gene, CDR1 is SGDLS and CDR2 is YYNGEE. Germline trimming cut 6 bases from V and 8 bases from J; bases unmatched to any gene: 7. The CDR3 here is CASTSGGGGYTF. CDR3 DNA sequence: TGTGCCAGCACCTCAGGGGGGGGCGGCTACACCTTC. The variable domain in full, with the rest retrieved from reference TRBV9 and TRBJ1-2, is DSGVTQTPKHLITATGQRVTLRCSPRSGDLSVYWYQQSLDQGLQFLIQYYNGEERAKGNILERFSAQQFPDLHSELNLSSLELGDSALYFCASTSGGGGYTFGSGTRLTVV.

V usage is TRBV20-1 and J usage is TRBJ2-7, with D tentatively TRBD2 (5 bases). Trimming pared 3 bases from V and 2 bases from J, leaving 23 bases between. CDR1 and CDR2 from the germline V gene are DFQATT and SNEGSKA (reference sequence). The CDR3 covers 17 residues. Here the CDR3 reads CSASQLDQWVSAYEQYF. The CDR3 DNA sequence: TGCAGTGCTAGTCAGTTGGACCAGTGGGTTAGCGCCTACGAGCAGTACTTC.

The rearrangement joins TRBV11-3 to TRBJ1-1; D gene ambiguous. V shed 3 bases and J shed 3 bases, with 17 bases lying between them. This CDR3 region has 16 residues. CDR1 is SGHNT and CDR2 is YENEEA in the germline V gene. The CDR3 DNA reads as TGTGCCAGCAGCTTTTACCGGGCCCTTTACGACACTGAAGCTTTCTTT. Translating it yields CASSFYRALYDTEAFF.

Many counts were recorded for this clonotype. V usage is TRBV4-1 and J usage is TRBJ1-4, with TRBD1 matching 9 bases. The V gene's germline CDR1 is MGHRA and CDR2 YSYEKL. This CDR3 is built from 15 residues. With 4 bases clipped from V and 7 bases from J, the junction kept 7 bases outside the gene matches. CDR3 region: CASSRIGTGIEKLFF. The CDR3 DNA follows: TGCGCCAGCAGCCGGATTGGGACAGGGATTGAAAAACTGTTTTTT.

CDR3 residues: CASSDSGRALPRNYGYTF. In nucleotides, the CDR3 is TGTGCCAGCAGTGACTCTGGCAGGGCCCTTCCGCGGAACTATGGCTACACCTTC. The chain joins TRBV6-4 to TRBJ1-2; D possibly corresponds to TRBD1 (5 bases). The CDR3 is 18 amino acids. V was shortened by 0 bases and J by 2 bases, with 19 bases between the two germline ends. CDR1 is MRHNA and CDR2 is SNTAGT in the germline V gene.